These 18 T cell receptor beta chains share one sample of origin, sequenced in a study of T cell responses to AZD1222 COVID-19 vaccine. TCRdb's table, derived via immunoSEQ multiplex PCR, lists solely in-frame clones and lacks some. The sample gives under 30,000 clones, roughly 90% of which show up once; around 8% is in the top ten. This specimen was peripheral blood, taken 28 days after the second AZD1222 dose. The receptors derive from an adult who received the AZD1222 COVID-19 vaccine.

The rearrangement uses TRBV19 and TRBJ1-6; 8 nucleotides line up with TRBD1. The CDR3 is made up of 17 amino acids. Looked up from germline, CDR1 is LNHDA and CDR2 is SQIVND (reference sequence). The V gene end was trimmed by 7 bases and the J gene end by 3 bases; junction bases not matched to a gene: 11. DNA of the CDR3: TGTGCCAGTACAGGACGGGACAGGACGGACTATAATTCACCCCTCCACTTT. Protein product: CASTGRDRTDYNSPLHF.

CDR3 sequence: CASSEEAVHSPLHF. CDR3 DNA sequence: TGTGCCAGCAGTGAAGAGGCAGTCCATTCACCCCTCCACTTT. J is TRBJ1-6 and V is TRBV6-1, with D hard to call. V lost 1 base and J lost 8, with 9 bases in between. The CDR3 is 14 residues long. Germline V lookup: CDR1 MNHNS, CDR2 SASEGT.

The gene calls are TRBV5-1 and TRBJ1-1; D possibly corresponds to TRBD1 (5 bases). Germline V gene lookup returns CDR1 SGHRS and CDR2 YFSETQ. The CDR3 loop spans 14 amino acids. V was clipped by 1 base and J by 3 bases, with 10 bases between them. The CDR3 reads CASSLLRGDTEAFF. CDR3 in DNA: TGCGCCAGCAGCTTGCTCCGAGGGGACACTGAAGCTTTCTTT.

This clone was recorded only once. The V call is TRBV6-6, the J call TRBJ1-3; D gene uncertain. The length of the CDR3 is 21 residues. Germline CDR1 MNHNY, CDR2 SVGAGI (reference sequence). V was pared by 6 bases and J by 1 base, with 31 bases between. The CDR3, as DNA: TGTGCCAGCAGCGATTATATGGGGTGGCCGGCGACCGAACCTTCTGGAAACACCATATATTTT. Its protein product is CASSDYMGWPATEPSGNTIYF.

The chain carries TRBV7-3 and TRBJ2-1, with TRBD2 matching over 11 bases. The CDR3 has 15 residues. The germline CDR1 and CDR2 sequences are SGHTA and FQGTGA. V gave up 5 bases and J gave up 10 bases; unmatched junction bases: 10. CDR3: CASSLGTSGPREQFF. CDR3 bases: TGTGCCAGCAGCCTAGGGACTAGCGGACCCAGGGAGCAGTTCTTC.

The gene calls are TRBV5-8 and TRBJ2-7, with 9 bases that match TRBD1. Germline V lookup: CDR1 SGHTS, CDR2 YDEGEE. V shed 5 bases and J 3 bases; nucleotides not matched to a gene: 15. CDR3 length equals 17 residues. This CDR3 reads CASSSPLGQGNVYEQYF. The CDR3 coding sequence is TGTGCCAGCAGTTCACCTCTGGGACAGGGAAATGTCTACGAGCAGTACTTC.

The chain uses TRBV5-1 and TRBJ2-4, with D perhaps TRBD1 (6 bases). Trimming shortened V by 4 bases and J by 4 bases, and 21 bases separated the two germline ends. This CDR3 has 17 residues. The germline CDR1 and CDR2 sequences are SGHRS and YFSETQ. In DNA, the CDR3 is TGCGCCAGCAGCCTCTCTGGGACATTAATGGGGAAAAACATTCAGTACTTC. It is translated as CASSLSGTLMGKNIQYF.

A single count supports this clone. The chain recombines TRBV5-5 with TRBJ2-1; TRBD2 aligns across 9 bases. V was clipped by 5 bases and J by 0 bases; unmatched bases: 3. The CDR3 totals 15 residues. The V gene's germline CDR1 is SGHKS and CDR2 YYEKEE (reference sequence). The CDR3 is CASSTAGGSYNEQFF. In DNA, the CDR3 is TGTGCCAGCAGTACAGCGGGGGGCTCCTACAATGAGCAGTTCTTC.

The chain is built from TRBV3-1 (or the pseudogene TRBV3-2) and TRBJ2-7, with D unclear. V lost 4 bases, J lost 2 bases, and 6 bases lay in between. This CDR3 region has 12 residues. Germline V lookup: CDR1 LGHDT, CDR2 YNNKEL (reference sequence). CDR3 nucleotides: TGTGCCAGCAGCCTGCGCGCCTACGAGCAGTACTTC. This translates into CASSLRAYEQYF.

The CDR3 protein is CASSSRTDGNTIYF. CDR3 nucleotide sequence: TGTGCCAGCAGCTCCCGGACAGATGGAAACACCATATATTTT. This chain joins TRBV13 and TRBJ1-3; D is possibly TRBD1 (6 bases). The V end lost 4 bases, the J end lost 3 bases, and 10 bases lay between the germline ends. Germline-derived CDR1 and CDR2 are PRHDT and FYEKMQ (reference sequence). The CDR3 is made up of 14 amino acids.

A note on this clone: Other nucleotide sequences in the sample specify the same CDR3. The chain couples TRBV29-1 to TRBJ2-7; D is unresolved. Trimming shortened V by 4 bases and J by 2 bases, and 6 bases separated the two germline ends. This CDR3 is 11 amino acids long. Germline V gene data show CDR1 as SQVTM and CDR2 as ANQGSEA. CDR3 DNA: TGCAGCGTTGCTGGCACCTACGAGCAGTACTTC. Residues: CSVAGTYEQYF.

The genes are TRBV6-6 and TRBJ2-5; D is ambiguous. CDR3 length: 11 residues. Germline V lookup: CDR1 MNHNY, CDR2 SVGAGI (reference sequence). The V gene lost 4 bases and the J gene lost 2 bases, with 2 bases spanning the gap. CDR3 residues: CASSSQETQYF. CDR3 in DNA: TGTGCCAGCAGTTCACAAGAGACCCAGTACTTC.

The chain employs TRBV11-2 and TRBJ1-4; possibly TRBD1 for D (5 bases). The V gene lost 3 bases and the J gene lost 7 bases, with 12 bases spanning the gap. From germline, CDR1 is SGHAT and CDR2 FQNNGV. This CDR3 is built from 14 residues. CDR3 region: CASSFGGGSEKLFF. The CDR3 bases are TGTGCCAGCAGCTTCGGGGGAGGCAGTGAAAAACTGTTTTTT.

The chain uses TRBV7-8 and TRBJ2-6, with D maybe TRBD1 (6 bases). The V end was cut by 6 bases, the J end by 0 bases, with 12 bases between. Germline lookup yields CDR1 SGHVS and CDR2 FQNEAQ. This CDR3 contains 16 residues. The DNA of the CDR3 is TGTGCCAGCAGTCCTACAGGGACCTCTGGGGCCAACGTCCTGACTTTC. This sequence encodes CASSPTGTSGANVLTF.

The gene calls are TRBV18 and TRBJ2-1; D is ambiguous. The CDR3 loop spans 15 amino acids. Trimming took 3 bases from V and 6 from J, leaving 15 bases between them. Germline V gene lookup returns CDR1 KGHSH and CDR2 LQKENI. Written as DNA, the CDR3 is TGTGCCAGCTCACCTTTGGACCTCCCTGGCAATGAGCAGTTCTTC. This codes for CASSPLDLPGNEQFF.

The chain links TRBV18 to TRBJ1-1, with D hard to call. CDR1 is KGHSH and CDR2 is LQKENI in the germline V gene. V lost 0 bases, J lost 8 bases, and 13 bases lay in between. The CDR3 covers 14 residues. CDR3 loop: CASSPPVEDGEAFF. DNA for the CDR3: TGTGCCAGCTCACCACCCGTAGAGGACGGGGAAGCTTTCTTT.

Here the CDR3 DNA reads TGTGCCAGCGGGCGGGAGTCTGCCGGGGAGCTGTTTTTT. It translates to CASGRESAGELFF. V usage is TRBV7-3 and J usage is TRBJ2-2; TRBD2 matches at 7 bases. This CDR3 has 13 amino acids. The germline gives CDR1 SGHTA, CDR2 FQGTGA. The trim removed 8 bases at V and 6 bases at J, leaving 6 bases unmatched.

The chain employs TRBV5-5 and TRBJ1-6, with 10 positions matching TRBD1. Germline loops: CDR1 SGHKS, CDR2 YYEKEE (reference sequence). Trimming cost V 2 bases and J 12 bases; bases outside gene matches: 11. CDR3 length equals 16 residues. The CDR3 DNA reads TGTGCCAGCAGCTTTTCCGGGACAGGGGTGATTGAACCCCTCCACTTT. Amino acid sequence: CASSFSGTGVIEPLHF.